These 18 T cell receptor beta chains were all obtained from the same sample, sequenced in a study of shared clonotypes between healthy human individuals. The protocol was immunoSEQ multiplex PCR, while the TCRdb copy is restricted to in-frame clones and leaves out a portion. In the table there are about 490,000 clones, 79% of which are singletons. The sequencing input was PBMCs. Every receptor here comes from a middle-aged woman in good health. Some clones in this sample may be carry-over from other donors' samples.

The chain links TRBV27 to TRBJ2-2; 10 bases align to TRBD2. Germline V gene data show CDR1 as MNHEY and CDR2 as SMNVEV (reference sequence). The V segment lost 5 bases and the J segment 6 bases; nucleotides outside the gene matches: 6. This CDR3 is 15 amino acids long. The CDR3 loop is CASSTRLAGPGELFF. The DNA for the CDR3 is TGTGCCAGCAGTACTCGACTAGCGGGCCCCGGGGAGCTGTTTTTT.

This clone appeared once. The CDR3 protein is CASSTPSGSSYEQYF. CDR3 DNA sequence: TGTGCCAGCAGCACCCCCAGCGGGAGCTCCTACGAGCAGTACTTC. The chain uses TRBV28 and TRBJ2-7; 8 bases map to TRBD2. Germline trimming cut 6 bases from V and 0 bases from J; bases unmatched to any gene: 7. Germline values: CDR1 MDHEN, CDR2 SYDVKM. The CDR3 is 15 residues long.

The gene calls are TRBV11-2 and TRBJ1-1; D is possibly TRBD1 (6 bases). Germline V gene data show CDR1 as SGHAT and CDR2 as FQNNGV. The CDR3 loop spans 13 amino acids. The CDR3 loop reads CAAGAISNTEAFF. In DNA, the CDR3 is TGTGCGGCGGGGGCCATCTCCAACACTGAAGCTTTCTTT. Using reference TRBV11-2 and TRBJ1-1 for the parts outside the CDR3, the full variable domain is EAGVAQSPRYKIIEKRQSVAFWCNPISGHATLYWYQQILGQGPKLLIQFQNNGVVDDSQLPKDRFSAERLKGVDSTLKIQPAKLEDSAVYLCAAGAISNTEAFFGQGTRLTVV.

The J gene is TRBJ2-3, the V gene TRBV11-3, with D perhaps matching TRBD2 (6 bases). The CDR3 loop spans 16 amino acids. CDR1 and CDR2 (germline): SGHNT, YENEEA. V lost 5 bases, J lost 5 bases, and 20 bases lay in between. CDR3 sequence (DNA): TGTGCCAGCAGCCAGGATTACGCGGGGAAGGGAGATACGCAGTATTTT. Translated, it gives CASSQDYAGKGDTQYF.

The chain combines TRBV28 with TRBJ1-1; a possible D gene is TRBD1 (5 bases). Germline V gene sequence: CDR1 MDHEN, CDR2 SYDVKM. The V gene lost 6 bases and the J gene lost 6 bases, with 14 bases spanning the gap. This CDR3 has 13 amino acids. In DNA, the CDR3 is TGTGCCAGCAGGGCGGGGGGTCATCCTGAAGCTTTCTTT. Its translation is CASRAGGHPEAFF.

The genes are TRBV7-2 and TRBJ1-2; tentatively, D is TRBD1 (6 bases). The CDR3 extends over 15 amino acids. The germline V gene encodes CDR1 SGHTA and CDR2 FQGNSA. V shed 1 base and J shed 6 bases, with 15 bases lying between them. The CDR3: CASSLEIQGNDGYTF. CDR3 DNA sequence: TGTGCCAGCAGCTTAGAGATACAGGGTAATGATGGCTACACCTTC.

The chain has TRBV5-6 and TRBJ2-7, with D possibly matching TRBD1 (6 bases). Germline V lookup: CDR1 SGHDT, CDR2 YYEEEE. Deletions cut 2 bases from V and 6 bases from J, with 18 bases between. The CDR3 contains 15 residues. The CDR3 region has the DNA TGTGCCAGCAGCTTCCCCTCGGTTGGGGGCTCCGAGCAGTACTTC. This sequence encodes CASSFPSVGGSEQYF.

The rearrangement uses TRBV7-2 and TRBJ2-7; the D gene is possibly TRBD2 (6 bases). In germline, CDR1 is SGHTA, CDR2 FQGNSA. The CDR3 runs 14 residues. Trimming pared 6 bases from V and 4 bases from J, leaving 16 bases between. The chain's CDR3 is CASRRYAGTYEQYF. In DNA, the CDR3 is TGTGCCAGCAGACGTTACGCAGGGACTTACGAGCAGTACTTC.

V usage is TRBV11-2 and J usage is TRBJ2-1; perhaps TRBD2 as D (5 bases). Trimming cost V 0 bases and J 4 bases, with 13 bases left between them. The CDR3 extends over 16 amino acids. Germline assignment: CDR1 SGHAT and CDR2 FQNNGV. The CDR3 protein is CASSLEATNYYNEQFF. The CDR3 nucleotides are TGTGCCAGCAGCTTAGAGGCGACTAACTATTACAATGAGCAGTTCTTC. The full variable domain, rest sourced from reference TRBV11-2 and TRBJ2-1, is EAGVAQSPRYKIIEKRQSVAFWCNPISGHATLYWYQQILGQGPKLLIQFQNNGVVDDSQLPKDRFSAERLKGVDSTLKIQPAKLEDSAVYLCASSLEATNYYNEQFFGPGTRLTVL.

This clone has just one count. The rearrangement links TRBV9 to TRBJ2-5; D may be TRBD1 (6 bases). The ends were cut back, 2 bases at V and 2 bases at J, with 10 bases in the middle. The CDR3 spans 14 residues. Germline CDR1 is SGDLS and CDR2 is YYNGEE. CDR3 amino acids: CASSVAGAQETQYF. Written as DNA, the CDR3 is TGTGCCAGCAGCGTGGCAGGGGCTCAAGAGACCCAGTACTTC.

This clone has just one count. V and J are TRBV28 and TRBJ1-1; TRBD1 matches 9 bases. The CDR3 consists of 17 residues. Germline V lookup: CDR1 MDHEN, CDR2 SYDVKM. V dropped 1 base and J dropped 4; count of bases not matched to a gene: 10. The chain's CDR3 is CASSLLGTGSGFTEAFF. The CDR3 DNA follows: TGTGCCAGCAGTTTATTAGGGACAGGGAGCGGTTTCACTGAAGCTTTCTTT.

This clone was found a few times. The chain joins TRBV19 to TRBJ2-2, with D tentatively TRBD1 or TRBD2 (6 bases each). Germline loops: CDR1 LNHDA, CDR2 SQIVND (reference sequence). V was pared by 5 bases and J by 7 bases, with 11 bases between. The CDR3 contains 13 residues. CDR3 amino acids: CASSPRGDGELFF. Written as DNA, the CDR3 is TGTGCCAGTAGTCCAAGGGGGGACGGGGAGCTGTTTTTT.

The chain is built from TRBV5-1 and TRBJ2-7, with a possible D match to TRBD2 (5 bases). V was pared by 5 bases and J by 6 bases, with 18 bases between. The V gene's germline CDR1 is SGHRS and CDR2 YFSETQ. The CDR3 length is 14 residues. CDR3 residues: CASSLRARGSEQYF. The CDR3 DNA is TGCGCCAGCAGTCTTAGGGCCCGGGGTTCCGAGCAGTACTTC.

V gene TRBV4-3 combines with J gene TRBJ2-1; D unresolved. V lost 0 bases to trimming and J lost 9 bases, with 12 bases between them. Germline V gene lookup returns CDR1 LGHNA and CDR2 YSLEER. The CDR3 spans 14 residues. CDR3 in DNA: TGCGCCAGCAGCCAAGATTTGCAGCGCCCTGAGCAGTTCTTC. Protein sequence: CASSQDLQRPEQFF.

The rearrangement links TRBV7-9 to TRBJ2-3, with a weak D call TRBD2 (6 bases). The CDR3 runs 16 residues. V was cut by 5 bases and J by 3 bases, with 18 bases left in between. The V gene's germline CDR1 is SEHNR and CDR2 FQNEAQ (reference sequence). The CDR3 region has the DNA TGTGCCAGCAGCCCTGCCTGGGGGGAGGTTACAGATACGCAGTATTTT. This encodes CASSPAWGEVTDTQYF.

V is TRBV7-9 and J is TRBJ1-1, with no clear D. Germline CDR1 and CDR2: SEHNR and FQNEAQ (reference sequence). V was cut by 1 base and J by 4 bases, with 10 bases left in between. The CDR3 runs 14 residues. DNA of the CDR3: TGTGCCAGCAGCTTAGGCGGGCTGGCCACTGAAGCTTTCTTT. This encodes CASSLGGLATEAFF.

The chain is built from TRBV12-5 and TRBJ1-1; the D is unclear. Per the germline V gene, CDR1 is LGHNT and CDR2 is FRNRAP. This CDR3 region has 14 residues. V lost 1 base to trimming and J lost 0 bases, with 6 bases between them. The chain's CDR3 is CASGLDGLNTEAFF. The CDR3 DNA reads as TGTGCTAGTGGTTTGGACGGATTGAACACTGAAGCTTTCTTT.

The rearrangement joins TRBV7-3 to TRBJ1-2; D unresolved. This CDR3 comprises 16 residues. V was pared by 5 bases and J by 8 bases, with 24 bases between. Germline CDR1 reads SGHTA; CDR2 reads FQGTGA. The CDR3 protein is CASSPQPYVEPRGYTF. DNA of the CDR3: TGTGCCAGCAGCCCCCAACCTTACGTGGAGCCTAGGGGCTACACCTTC.